A selection of T cell receptor beta chains follows, all from one sample in a study of metastatic and nonmetastatic thyroid tumors. TCRdb re-called the PCR reads via MiXCR. The data contain 6,900 or so clones, around 29% of them singletons. Material for sequencing was tumor tissue. The receptors stem from a female donor with papillary thyroid cancer or a benign thyroid nodule (not recorded which). Some clones in this sample may be carry-over from other donors' samples. CDR3s include the opening cysteine and the closing phenylalanine or tryptophan. The D gene is left open where the match is weak. The listing skips clone size in some rows; elsewhere it reads once, few, many or a size class.

TRBJ2-3 | TRBV20-1 | . | . | TGCAGTGCTCTACAGGGTTTGGGGCCAGATACGCAGTATTTT | CSALQGLGPDTQYF
TRBJ1-2 | TRBV6-1 | . | . | TGTGCCAGCAGTACAACACAGGGCTACACCTTC | CASSTTQGYTF
TRBJ2-7 | TRBV7-8 | medium-sized | TRBD2 | TGTGCCAGCAGCTTAGGCCCCGGGACTAGCGGGTACGAGCAGTACTTC | CASSLGPGTSGYEQYF
TRBJ2-6 | TRBV19 | . | TRBD1 | TGTGCCAGTAGTCAGGGGGCTGGGGCCAACGTCCTGACTTTC | CASSQGAGANVLTF
TRBJ2-7 | TRBV4-2 | . | TRBD1 | TGTGCCAGCAGCCAAGGGACAGGGCCATTCGAGCAGTACTTC | CASSQGTGPFEQYF
TRBJ1-1 | TRBV7-8 | once | . | TGTGCCAGCAGCTTAGTGTGGGGAGATGTGAACACTGAAGCTTTCTTT | CASSLVWGDVNTEAFF
TRBJ2-2 | TRBV19 | hyperexpanded | TRBD2 | TGTGCCAGTCTGCCCACTAGCGGGAGTTCCGGGGAGCTGTTTTTT | CASLPTSGSSGELFF
TRBJ2-3 | TRBV2 | . | . | TGTGCCAGCAGTGAAACCCGACAGAGAACAGATACGCAGTATTTT | CASSETRQRTDTQYF
TRBJ2-3 | TRBV4-2 | . | . | TGTGCCAGCAGCCAAATAGTCACAGATACGCAGTATTTT | CASSQIVTDTQYF
TRBJ2-7 | TRBV6-5 | . | . | TGTGCCAGCAGTTACTCGGCCGGTTCCGGCGAGCAGTACTTC | CASSYSAGSGEQYF
TRBJ2-7 | TRBV6-2/TRBV6-3 | . | TRBD2 | TGTGCCAGCAGTTATCCCGACGGGACTAGCGTCTACGAGCAGTACTTC | CASSYPDGTSVYEQYF
TRBJ2-1 | TRBV2 | few | TRBD2 | TGTGCCAGCAGTGAATATAGCGGGAGGACGGGTGAGCAGTTCTTC | CASSEYSGRTGEQFF
TRBJ2-3 | TRBV9 | once | TRBD1 | TGTGCCAGCAGCACGGGACAGGGGGCCGCTACGCAGTATTTT | CASSTGQGAATQYF
TRBJ2-3 | TRBV12-3/TRBV12-4 | medium-sized | . | TGTGCCAGCAGACCGGGACTTGACACAGATACGCAGTATTTT | CASRPGLDTDTQYF
TRBJ2-5 | TRBV2 | medium-sized | . | TGTGCCAGCAGTCCTAACAGGGTTTTAATGCAGACCCAGTACTTC | CASSPNRVLMQTQYF
TRBJ1-1 | TRBV11-1 | . | TRBD1 | TGTGCCAGCAGCTTGGGACAGGGGGGTTTCGACACTGAAGCTTTCTTT | CASSLGQGGFDTEAFF
TRBJ1-1 | TRBV20-1 | . | TRBD1 | TGCAGTGCTAGGCCTGGACAGGGTCACACTGAAGCTTTCTTT | CSARPGQGHTEAFF
TRBJ2-1 | TRBV5-1 | medium-sized | TRBD1 | TGCGCCAGCAGCTTCAGGGGGTCCTACAATGAGCAGTTCTTC | CASSFRGSYNEQFF
TRBJ2-1 | TRBV12-5 | . | . | TGTGCTAGTGGTTTCTCAACCTACAATGAGCAGTTCTTC | CASGFSTYNEQFF
TRBJ1-6 | TRBV7-8 | medium-sized | . | TGTGCCAGCAGCTTACTTCCACAGAGCTCCTATAATTCACCCCTCCACTTT | CASSLLPQSSYNSPLHF
TRBJ2-5 | TRBV5-4 | many | . | TGTGCCAGCAGCTGGGGGTTTAAACAAGAGACCCAGTACTTC | CASSWGFKQETQYF
TRBJ1-5 | TRBV12-3/TRBV12-4 | large | . | TGTGCCAGCAGTTTTAGCCGCAATCAGCCCCAGCATTTT | CASSFSRNQPQHF
TRBJ2-2 | TRBV5-6 | . | TRBD2 | TGTGCCAGCAGCTTGGCCGGGACTAGCGATTCCGGGGAGCTGTTTTTT | CASSLAGTSDSGELFF
TRBJ1-2 | TRBV7-2 | . | . | TGTGCCAGCAGCGGTTCAGGGACCTATGGCTACACCTTC | CASSGSGTYGYTF
TRBJ1-2 | TRBV6-2/TRBV6-3 | few | . | TGTGCCAGCAGTTCCCCGACAGCCTATGGCTACACCTTC | CASSSPTAYGYTF
TRBJ2-7 | TRBV12-3/TRBV12-4 | . | . | TGTGCCAGCAGTTGGGCGGTGACCTACGAGCAGTACTTC | CASSWAVTYEQYF
TRBJ2-3 | TRBV7-3 | medium-sized | . | TGTGCCAGCAGCTTAAGGGGGAGCGGAGGCACAGATACGCAGTATTTT | CASSLRGSGGTDTQYF
TRBJ2-5 | TRBV28 | . | TRBD2 | TGTGCCAGCAGCCGACTAGCGATTCAAGAGACCCAGTACTTC | CASSRLAIQETQYF
TRBJ2-7 | TRBV6-5 | . | . | TGTGCCAGCAGTTACAAGGAGATCGAGCAGTACTTC | CASSYKEIEQYF
TRBJ2-5 | TRBV20-1 | . | TRBD2 | TGCAGTGCTCATTTAGCGGGAGGCCCCATGACCCAGTACTTC | CSAHLAGGPMTQYF
TRBJ1-1 | TRBV27 | . | TRBD1 | TGTGCCAGCAGTGCCTTACAGGGGCGAGGGACTGAAGCTTTCTTT | CASSALQGRGTEAFF
TRBJ2-5 | TRBV6-6 | few | TRBD2 | TGTGCCAGCAGTTACTCGGAACGGGAGGGCGAGGAGACCCAGTACTTC | CASSYSEREGEETQYF
TRBJ2-1 | TRBV19 | . | . | TGTGCCAGTAGTATGATTTCAGGGGCCCCAACTCACAATGAGCAGTTCTTC | CASSMISGAPTHNEQFF
TRBJ1-1 | TRBV12-3/TRBV12-4 | medium-sized | . | TGTGCCAGCACCATTCTCACAGGGCAGGACACTGAAGCTTTCTTT | CASTILTGQDTEAFF
TRBJ1-6 | TRBV19 | few | TRBD1 | TGTGCCAGTACCCCGACAGGGGGCAGAAATTCACCCCTCCACTTT | CASTPTGGRNSPLHF
TRBJ1-1 | TRBV20-1 | . | . | TGCAGTGCTAGAGGAGCGGTTTCGAACACTGAAGCTTTCTTT | CSARGAVSNTEAFF
TRBJ2-2 | TRBV19 | . | . | TGTGCCAGTAGTATCCAGGGGGGATCCGGGGAGCTGTTTTTT | CASSIQGGSGELFF
TRBJ2-1 | TRBV19 | large | TRBD2 | TGTGCCAGTAGGCCGTCTAGCGGGCTAACCTACAATGAGCAGTTCTTC | CASRPSSGLTYNEQFF
TRBJ1-6 | TRBV6-1 | many | . | TGTGCCAGCAGTGAAGACGAGCTCAAGGCCCTCCACTTT | CASSEDELKALHF
TRBJ2-7 | TRBV11-1 | medium-sized | TRBD1 | TGTGCCAGCAGCTGGGACAGGTGGGGGTACGAGCAGTACTTC | CASSWDRWGYEQYF
TRBJ1-1 | TRBV30 | . | TRBD1 | TGTGCCTGCCGTAGAGGGGGCCCGACTGGGACTGAAGCTTTCTTT | CACRRGGPTGTEAFF
TRBJ2-6 | TRBV11-2 | . | . | TGTGCCAGCAGCTTAATCGGACAGTCCGGGGCCAACGTCCTGACTTTC | CASSLIGQSGANVLTF
TRBJ2-5 | TRBV6-1 | . | TRBD2 | TGCGCCAGCAGTGAGCGCGATAGCGGGGACCAAGGGACCCCGTACTTC | CASSERDSGDQGTPYF
TRBJ1-2 | TRBV30 | . | . | TGTGCCTGGAGTGTACTAGGGGGGCGCGACTATGGCTACACCTTC | CAWSVLGGRDYGYTF
TRBJ2-1 | TRBV10-1 | . | . | TGCGCCAGCAGTGAGGATAGCCGTAGCTCCTACAATGAGCAGTTCTTC | CASSEDSRSSYNEQFF
TRBJ1-6 | TRBV9 | . | . | TGTGCCAGCAGCCTCACGGACTCCTATAATTCACCCCTCCACTTT | CASSLTDSYNSPLHF
TRBJ2-3 | TRBV9 | . | TRBD2 | TGTGCCAGCAGCAAAGGGAGGGCGGGCACAGATACGCAGTATTTT | CASSKGRAGTDTQYF
TRBJ2-3 | TRBV5-1 | medium-sized | . | TGCGCCAGCAGCTTGGGGACAGCTGGAGATACGCAGTATTTT | CASSLGTAGDTQYF
TRBJ1-1 | TRBV4-1 | . | TRBD1 | TGCGCCAGCAGCCAAGTCCTCAGGGGGGCGAACACTGAAGCTTTCTTT | CASSQVLRGANTEAFF
TRBJ1-5 | TRBV6-1 | few | . | TGTGCCAGCAGGAGGGACATCTTTAGCAATCAGCCCCAGCATTTT | CASRRDIFSNQPQHF
TRBJ1-1 | TRBV12-3/TRBV12-4 | . | . | TGTGCCAGCAGCTGGGGGGAAACTGAAGCTTTCTTT | CASSWGETEAFF
TRBJ2-7 | TRBV13 | . | TRBD1 | TGTGCCAGCAGCTTAGGCCGAAGAGGGGGCAGGTACGAGCAGTACTTC | CASSLGRRGGRYEQYF
TRBJ1-1 | TRBV15 | . | TRBD1 | TGTGCCACCAGTAGGACAGGGCTGATGAACACTGAAGCCTACTTT | CATSRTGLMNTEAYF
TRBJ2-7 | TRBV6-1 | few | TRBD2 | TGTGCCAGCAGTGTGGGACTAGCGGGGGCCCTTTTCGAGCAGTACTTC | CASSVGLAGALFEQYF
TRBJ1-6 | TRBV19 | few | TRBD1 | TGTGCCAGTAGTACCTCGACAGGGTTTAATTCACCCCTCCACTTT | CASSTSTGFNSPLHF
TRBJ1-2 | TRBV6-2/TRBV6-3 | . | . | TGTGCCAGCAGTTACCGGACAGCCGATGGCTACACCTTC | CASSYRTADGYTF
TRBJ1-2 | TRBV9 | . | . | TGTGCCAGCAGCGTAGAAGCCAAATCGGGGGACCGTGGTGGCTACACCTTC | CASSVEAKSGDRGGYTF
TRBJ1-2 | TRBV19 | . | . | TGTGCCAGCAAGGGGCTGGACGGGACGGGCTATGGCTACACCTTC | CASKGLDGTGYGYTF
TRBJ2-1 | TRBV7-8 | . | TRBD1 | TGTGCCAGCAGCCCAGGACAGGGACTGGCGAATGAGCAGTTCTTC | CASSPGQGLANEQFF